This entry lists 8 T cell receptor beta chains sequenced from one sample in a study of blood T cell repertoires in COVID-19. Sequenced by immunoSEQ multiplex PCR; TCRdb stores in-frame clones only, minus some. Found here are around 130,000 clones, 88% of them singletons; the top ten hold approximately 2.5%. The source material was peripheral blood. These receptors were taken from a human donor with COVID-19, enrolled during active disease. The donor label of this sample is uncertain.

J is TRBJ1-1 and V is TRBV5-1; tentatively, D is TRBD1 (6 bases). The CDR3 extends over 13 amino acids. The germline V gene encodes CDR1 SGHRS and CDR2 YFSETQ. V was shortened by 4 bases and J by 2 bases, with 9 bases between the two germline ends. For the CDR3, the DNA is TGCGCCAGCAGCACGGACAGCAACACTGAAGCTTTCTTT. Translated: CASSTDSNTEAFF.

V and J are TRBV5-1 and TRBJ1-2, with 9 bases that match TRBD1. J was trimmed by 4 bases and V by 3 bases; bases with no gene match: 10. Germline V gene data show CDR1 as SGHRS and CDR2 as YFSETQ. The CDR3 is made up of 16 amino acids. CDR3 bases: TGCGCCAGCAGCTCCGGACAGGGGACCCCCTTCTATGGCTACACCTTC. This translates into CASSSGQGTPFYGYTF. Drawing the rest from reference TRBV5-1 and TRBJ1-2, the complete variable domain is KAGVTQTPRYLIKTRGQQVTLSCSPISGHRSVSWYQQTPGQGLQFLFEYFSETQRNKGNFPGRFSGRQFSNSRSEMNVSTLELGDSALYLCASSSGQGTPFYGYTFGSGTRLTVV.

The chain links TRBV18 to TRBJ1-5; no firm D call. Germline V CDR1 and CDR2: KGHSH, LQKENI. This CDR3 region has 16 residues. Trimming cost V 0 bases and J 3 bases, with 12 bases left between them. This chain's CDR3 is CASSPPGAPNNQPQHF. The CDR3 DNA follows: TGTGCCAGCTCACCACCGGGAGCACCGAACAATCAGCCCCAGCATTTT. The full variable domain, with the rest looked up from reference TRBV18 and TRBJ1-5, is NAGVMQNPRHLVRRRGQEARLRCSPMKGHSHVYWYRQLPEEGLKFMVYLQKENIIDESGMPKERFSAEFPKEGPSILRIQQVVRGDSAAYFCASSPPGAPNNQPQHFGDGTRLSIL.

V gene TRBV5-4 combines with J gene TRBJ2-5; 9 positions match TRBD2. With V trimmed by 3 bases and J by 4 bases, 7 bases remained unmatched. The CDR3 sequence is 15 residues long. Germline loops: CDR1 SGHNT, CDR2 YYREEE (reference sequence). CDR3 residues: CASSSSGGSGETQYF. CDR3 in DNA: TGTGCCAGCAGCTCCAGCGGGGGGTCTGGAGAGACCCAGTACTTC.

The chain combines TRBV19 with TRBJ2-7, with a weak D call TRBD2 (7 bases). Germline V gene data show CDR1 as LNHDA and CDR2 as SQIVND (reference sequence). The CDR3 extends over 14 amino acids. V was pared by 3 bases and J by 1 base, with 10 bases between. CDR3 amino acids: CASSIRGASYEQYF. DNA of the CDR3: TGTGCCAGTAGTATCCGGGGGGCGTCCTACGAGCAGTACTTC. The complete variable domain, with remaining parts taken from reference TRBV19 and TRBJ2-7, reads DGGITQSPKYLFRKEGQNVTLSCEQNLNHDAMYWYRQDPGQGLRLIYYSQIVNDFQKGDIAEGYSVSREKKESFPLTVTSAQKNPTAFYLCASSIRGASYEQYFGPGTRLTVT.

CDR3 nucleotide sequence: TGCGCCAGCAGCACCGGGACTAGCGGGAGGGACGGGAAGCAGTTCTTC. This translates into CASSTGTSGRDGKQFF. The chain couples TRBV5-1 to TRBJ2-1; TRBD2 matches 16 bases. The CDR3 has 16 amino acids. Germline lookup yields CDR1 SGHRS and CDR2 YFSETQ. V was pared by 4 bases and J by 11 bases, with 9 bases of the junction left unmatched. The whole variable domain, filled in from reference TRBV5-1 and TRBJ2-1, reads KAGVTQTPRYLIKTRGQQVTLSCSPISGHRSVSWYQQTPGQGLQFLFEYFSETQRNKGNFPGRFSGRQFSNSRSEMNVSTLELGDSALYLCASSTGTSGRDGKQFFGPGTRLTVL.

V gene TRBV19 combines with J gene TRBJ1-2; 8 bases fit TRBD1. V shed 7 bases, J shed 5 bases, and the junction held 6 bases outside the gene matches. This CDR3 is built from 13 residues. Germline CDR1 reads LNHDA; CDR2 reads SQIVND (reference sequence). The DNA for the CDR3 is TGTGCCAGTACTCCGGGACAGGAATATGGCTACACCTTC. Its protein is CASTPGQEYGYTF.

The chain combines TRBV7-9 with TRBJ1-6; D is unclear. V lost 2 bases to trimming and J lost 7 bases, with 15 bases between them. The germline gives CDR1 SEHNR, CDR2 FQNEAQ (reference sequence). CDR3 length equals 16 residues. CDR3 in amino acids: CASSLNPSTRNSPLHF. The CDR3 DNA reads TGTGCCAGCAGCTTAAATCCATCTACCCGAAATTCACCCCTCCACTTT.